These 10 T cell receptor beta chains originate from one sample sequenced in a study of T cell repertoires in ileal Crohn's disease. Using immunoSEQ multiplex PCR, the repertoire was profiled, and TCRdb retains in-frame clones only, with some absent. The profile covers over 8,000 clones, with 75% to 85% appearing a single time and 9.5% to 15% taken by the ten largest. What was sequenced was ileal tissue. Every receptor here comes from an adult with Crohn's disease.

The chain employs TRBV28 and TRBJ2-5; D gene uncertain. This CDR3 has 12 amino acids. Germline loops: CDR1 MDHEN, CDR2 SYDVKM. The V end lost 2 bases, the J end lost 7 bases, and 8 bases lay between the germline ends. In nucleotides, the CDR3 is TGTGCCAGCAGTTTAAGAGTAGGGACCCAGTACTTC. Protein: CASSLRVGTQYF.

This chain links TRBV11-3 with TRBJ2-7; the D call may be TRBD1 or TRBD2 (5 bases each). The germline V gene has CDR1 SGHNT and CDR2 YENEEA. V dropped 5 bases and J dropped 2 bases, with 13 bases sitting between them. The CDR3 is made up of 14 amino acids. The CDR3: CASSRTGRTYEQYF. The CDR3 coding sequence is TGTGCCAGCAGCCGAACGGGACGGACCTACGAGCAGTACTTC.

Notes on this clone: One end of the junction does not line up with germline, which may come from a read error. The rearrangement joins TRBV7-7 to TRBJ2-2, with D hard to call. CDR1 is SSHAT, CDR2 FNYEAQ, per germline (reference sequence). The CDR3 totals 14 residues. CDR3 amino acids: CASSLMGTTGELFF. Written as DNA, the CDR3 is TGTGCTAGCAGCTTAATGGGAACGACCGGGGAGCTGTTTTTT.

V usage is TRBV28 and J usage is TRBJ2-2; D not resolved. Trimming left V 7 bases short and J 2 bases short, with 14 bases between. This CDR3 contains 15 residues. Germline-derived CDR1 and CDR2 are MDHEN and SYDVKM. CDR3 nucleotide sequence: TGTGCCAGCAATCTGGGCAGACCCAACACCGGGGAGCTGTTTTTT. Protein product: CASNLGRPNTGELFF.

The chain uses TRBV5-1 and TRBJ2-7; 12 bases agree with TRBD2. Germline V gene data show CDR1 as SGHRS and CDR2 as YFSETQ. V shed 4 bases, J shed 3 bases, and the junction held 5 bases outside the gene matches. This CDR3 region has 15 residues. The CDR3 region is CASSPQTSGSYEQYF. The CDR3 coding sequence is TGCGCCAGCAGCCCCCAGACTAGCGGGAGCTACGAGCAGTACTTC.

The chain uses TRBV2 and TRBJ1-2; D not resolved. The V and J ends lost 4 bases and 6 bases respectively, with 12 bases between them. Germline lookup yields CDR1 SNHLY and CDR2 FYNNEI. This CDR3 is built from 13 residues. The CDR3 protein is CASSVVQTDGYTF. DNA of the CDR3: TGTGCCAGCAGTGTTGTACAGACGGATGGCTACACCTTC.

The V gene is TRBV19, the J gene TRBJ2-7; 8 bases match TRBD1. V was clipped by 10 bases and J by 6 bases; unmatched bases: 11. CDR1 is LNHDA, CDR2 SQIVND, per germline (reference sequence). This CDR3 is 13 amino acids long. The CDR3 region has the DNA TGTGCCACCGGGACAGGCACCCCCGGCGAGCAGTACTTC. Residues: CATGTGTPGEQYF.

The chain combines TRBV5-1 with TRBJ2-5; perhaps TRBD1 as D (5 bases). The CDR3 runs 14 residues. Deletions cut 2 bases from V and 5 bases from J, with 13 bases between. Germline CDR1 SGHRS, CDR2 YFSETQ. The CDR3 loop is CASSLGWGSETQYF. The CDR3 bases are TGCGCCAGCAGCTTAGGGTGGGGCTCGGAGACCCAGTACTTC.

The table lists this clone with a few counts. This chain connects TRBV6-1 to TRBJ2-3; the D gene could be TRBD1 or TRBD2 (5 bases each). The CDR3 totals 15 residues. Trimming pared 5 bases from V and 0 bases from J, leaving 12 bases between. The germline V gene encodes CDR1 MNHNS and CDR2 SASEGT. This CDR3 is CASSTSGPSTDTQYF. The CDR3 nucleotides read TGTGCCAGCAGTACCTCGGGACCCAGCACAGATACGCAGTATTTT.

The J gene is TRBJ2-7, the V gene TRBV5-6, with TRBD1 identical over 7 bases. The CDR3 runs 13 residues. Germline CDR1 reads SGHDT; CDR2 reads YYEEEE. After removal of 3 bases from V and 4 bases from J, the junction contained 4 bases not matched to a gene. CDR3 nucleotides: TGTGCCAGCAGCTCCGGGACAGATTACGAGCAGTACTTC. Amino acid sequence: CASSSGTDYEQYF.